These T cell receptor beta chains were read from a single sample in a study of shared clonotypes between healthy human individuals. Profiling relied on immunoSEQ multiplex PCR, and the TCRdb table lists in-frame clones only, not all of them. The sample contains approximately 100,000 clones, about 72% of which appear only once. Material: memory CD8+ T cells sorted from blood. The receptors were sampled from a woman in her twenties or thirties in good health. Each CDR3 is given with its conserved first and last residue. The order of the fields is clone size, J gene, V gene, CDR3 protein. Rows give clone size only sometimes, using once, few, many, or a class for an expanded clone.

once | TRBJ2-7 | TRBV28 | CASSKDRGRFYEQYF
once | TRBJ2-5 | TRBV9 | CASSERTSGDFVETQYF
- | TRBJ1-1 | TRBV5-1 | CASSPEGVLNTEAFF
few | TRBJ2-1 | TRBV7-9 | CASTGEGGGPSSYNEQFF
- | TRBJ2-7 | TRBV27 | CASSLLTSGSYEQYF
many | TRBJ2-1 | TRBV6-1 | CASTDGEGQYNEQFF
few | TRBJ2-2 | TRBV13 | CASSVGTSGLNTGELFF
once | TRBJ1-1 | TRBV5-4 | CASTPLGGMNTEAFF
few | TRBJ1-1 | TRBV5-1 | CASSPDSLNTEAFF
- | TRBJ2-7 | TRBV9 | CASSVAQGSPYEQYF
- | TRBJ2-1 | TRBV4-1 | CASSRGRVGTIYNEQFF